These 4 T cell receptor beta chains came from one sample sequenced in a study of control samples from healthy donors and cancer patients. Assay: immunoSEQ multiplex PCR; the TCRdb copy retains only in-frame clones and omits some. Of just under 150,000 clones listed, 91% are singletons. The source material was blood. These receptors all stem from a man between 25 and 39 years old in good health.

This clone was found once. The chain links TRBV10-3 to TRBJ2-7; TRBD1 matches 7 bases. J gave up 1 base and V 10 bases, and 10 bases lay outside the gene matches. This CDR3 contains 14 residues. The germline V gene encodes CDR1 ENHRY and CDR2 SYGVKD. CDR3 protein: CANAGTDKSYEQYF. CDR3 coding DNA: TGTGCCAACGCCGGGACAGATAAATCCTACGAGCAGTACTTC.

The chain has TRBV9 and TRBJ2-2; D is ambiguous. The CDR3 is made up of 13 amino acids. V shed 2 bases and J shed 8 bases, with 10 bases lying between them. Looked up from germline, CDR1 is SGDLS and CDR2 is YYNGEE. The CDR3 sequence: CASSVSESGELFF. The CDR3 DNA reads as TGTGCCAGCAGCGTTTCAGAGAGTGGGGAGCTGTTTTTT.

The chain recombines TRBV6-5 with TRBJ1-3, with unresolved D. The V end lost 6 bases, the J end lost 4 bases, and 13 bases lay between the germline ends. This CDR3 is 14 amino acids long. Germline V gives CDR1 MNHEY, CDR2 SVGAGI. CDR3 region: CASSPEEWGNTIYF. CDR3 bases: TGTGCCAGCAGCCCGGAAGAGTGGGGAAACACCATATATTTT.

J is TRBJ1-1 and V is TRBV5-4, with TRBD1 as a possible D gene (5 bases). This CDR3 has 13 amino acids. Trimming stripped 5 bases from V and 6 bases from J, with 14 bases between. Germline V CDR1 and CDR2: SGHNT, YYREEE (reference sequence). The CDR3 region is CASSRNRQSEAFF. As DNA, the CDR3 is TGTGCCAGCAGTCGAAATCGACAGTCTGAAGCTTTCTTT.